This T cell receptor (beta chain) was recorded in a study of blood T cell repertoires in COVID-19. In the study overall: Italy, Spain and the United States were the sources of the convalescent and acute COVID-19 samples. The cDNA or gDNA used as material had been derived from T cells, B-cell-depleted T cells, or PBMCs.

Study processing details: Amplified reference gene primers provided the basis for estimating nucleated cell counts. Profiled with immunoSEQ multiplex PCR; TCRdb holds only in-frame clones, not every one. Clonal size and the V and J genes are those of that table, whereas D and trimming came from the DNA. The top ten hold roughly 25% of the sample, which has roughly 90,000 clones, around 86% seen once. V was cut by 1 base and J by 4 bases, with 16 bases left in between. The CDR3 extends over 15 amino acids. Per germline, CDR1 GTSNPN and CDR2 SVGIG (reference sequence). This clone has just one count. Specimen: peripheral blood. The J gene is TRBJ2-5, the V gene TRBV30, with a possible D match to TRBD2 (6 bases). The source is a human donor in a cohort sampled during active COVID-19. CDR3 amino acids: CAWSGGDPAAETQYF. The CDR3 nucleotides read TGTGCCTGGAGTGGGGGGGACCCAGCGGCAGAGACCCAGTACTTC.